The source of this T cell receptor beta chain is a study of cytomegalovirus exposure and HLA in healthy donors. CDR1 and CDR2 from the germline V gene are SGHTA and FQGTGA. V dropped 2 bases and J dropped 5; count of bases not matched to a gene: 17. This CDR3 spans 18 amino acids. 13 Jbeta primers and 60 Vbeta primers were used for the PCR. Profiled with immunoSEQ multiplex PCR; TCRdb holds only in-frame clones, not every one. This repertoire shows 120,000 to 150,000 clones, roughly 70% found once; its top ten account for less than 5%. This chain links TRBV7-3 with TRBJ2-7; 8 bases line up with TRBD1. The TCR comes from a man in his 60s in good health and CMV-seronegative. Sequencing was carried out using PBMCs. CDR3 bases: TGTGCCAGCAGCTTATCGGGAACTATGGGACAGGTAGTCCACGAGCAGTACTTC. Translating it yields CASSLSGTMGQVVHEQYF.